Below are 26 T cell receptor beta chains sequenced from a single sample in a study of blood T cell repertoires in COVID-19. Method: immunoSEQ multiplex PCR; TCRdb's copy keeps in-frame clones and lacks some. The sample holds about 88,000 clones; roughly nine tenths are singletons and the top ten take about 1.7%. The sequenced sample consisted of peripheral blood. These receptors were taken from a man in his fifties or sixties with acute or convalescent COVID-19.

V and J are TRBV2 and TRBJ1-1, with 8 bases matching TRBD1. The CDR3 has 15 residues. CDR1 is SNHLY and CDR2 is FYNNEI in the germline V gene. V trimming: 1 base; J trimming: 0 bases; junction bases outside the gene matches: 1. CDR3 sequence (DNA): TGTGCCAGCAGTGAAGAGGGACAGGTGAACACTGAAGCTTTCTTT. Translated: CASSEEGQVNTEAFF.

The chain combines TRBV15 with TRBJ2-7, with 11 bases matching TRBD2. CDR1 and CDR2 from the germline V gene are LNHNV and YYDKDF (reference sequence). Trimming at V came to 3 bases and at J to 2 bases, leaving 12 bases not matched to a gene. The CDR3 runs 18 residues. CDR3 nucleotide sequence: TGTGCCACCAGCAGGTTGACTCCCGTAGCGGGAGGGCCCTACGAGCAGTACTTC. Amino acids: CATSRLTPVAGGPYEQYF.

The chain has TRBV7-2 and TRBJ2-3, with 10 bases matching TRBD2. From germline, CDR1 is SGHTA and CDR2 FQGNSA. Trimming at V came to 3 bases and at J to 1 base, leaving 4 bases not matched to a gene. The CDR3 sequence is 16 residues long. As DNA, the CDR3 is TGTGCCAGCAGCTTTCCCCTAGCGGGAGGCACAGATACGCAGTATTTT. Translating gives CASSFPLAGGTDTQYF. The complete variable domain, with remaining parts taken from reference TRBV7-2 and TRBJ2-3, reads GAGVSQSPSNKVTEKGKDVELRCDPISGHTALYWYRQSLGQGLEFLIYFQGNSAPDKSGLPSDRFSAERTGGSVSTLTIQRTQQEDSAVYLCASSFPLAGGTDTQYFGPGTRLTVL.

In nucleotides, the CDR3 is TGTGCCATAGGGACAGCCTACGAGCAGTACTTC. It encodes CAIGTAYEQYF. V is TRBV27 and J is TRBJ2-7; 7 bases align to TRBD1. V dropped 10 bases and J dropped 2; count of bases not matched to a gene: 2. CDR1 MNHEY and CDR2 SMNVEV come from the germline V gene (reference sequence). This CDR3 has 11 residues.

This chain joins TRBV27 and TRBJ2-1; D unresolved. The germline CDR1 and CDR2 sequences are MNHEY and SMNVEV (reference sequence). V lost 5 bases and J lost 8, with 22 bases in between. This CDR3 is 16 amino acids long. CDR3 in amino acids: CASSNPPPLVNYEQFF. CDR3 DNA sequence: TGTGCCAGCAGTAACCCACCACCTCTAGTTAACTATGAGCAGTTCTTC.

The rearrangement joins TRBV18 to TRBJ1-4; D call uncertain. With 3 bases removed from V and 4 bases from J, the gap between germline ends came to 6 bases. Germline-derived CDR1 and CDR2 are KGHSH and LQKENI. The CDR3 sequence is 13 residues long. DNA for the CDR3: TGTGCCAGCTCACCGGGAGTTAATGAAAAACTGTTTTTT. Protein product: CASSPGVNEKLFF.

V usage is TRBV3-1 (or the pseudogene TRBV3-2) and J usage is TRBJ2-7; D gene unclear. The CDR3 is 14 residues long. Trimming removed 2 bases from V and 2 bases from J, with 10 bases in between. In germline, CDR1 is LGHDT, CDR2 YNNKEL (reference sequence). The CDR3 region is CASSQRTRAYEQYF. The CDR3 DNA is TGTGCCAGCAGCCAACGCACGAGAGCCTACGAGCAGTACTTC.

The chain is built from TRBV7-9 and TRBJ2-7; D unresolved. Germline lookup yields CDR1 SEHNR and CDR2 FQNEAQ (reference sequence). V lost 3 bases and J lost 3, with 6 bases in between. This CDR3 comprises 12 residues. The CDR3 nucleotides are TGTGCCAGCAGCTTCTCGTTCTACGAGCAGTACTTC. Protein product: CASSFSFYEQYF.

The genes are TRBV7-2 and TRBJ2-3, with 9 bases matching TRBD1. With 3 bases clipped from V and 5 bases from J, the junction kept 9 bases outside the gene matches. Germline loops: CDR1 SGHTA, CDR2 FQGNSA. The CDR3 length is 16 residues. The chain's CDR3 is CASSLAPGTGKDTQYF. In DNA, the CDR3 is TGTGCCAGCAGCTTGGCCCCCGGGACAGGGAAAGATACGCAGTATTTT. Together with reference TRBV7-2 and TRBJ2-3, the CDR3 gives the full variable domain: GAGVSQSPSNKVTEKGKDVELRCDPISGHTALYWYRQSLGQGLEFLIYFQGNSAPDKSGLPSDRFSAERTGGSVSTLTIQRTQQEDSAVYLCASSLAPGTGKDTQYFGPGTRLTVL.

This chain links TRBV2 with TRBJ2-7; 7 positions match TRBD1. Germline CDR1 reads SNHLY; CDR2 reads FYNNEI. V trimming: 6 bases; J trimming: 7 bases; junction bases outside the gene matches: 9. The CDR3 extends over 13 amino acids. In nucleotides, the CDR3 is TGTGCCAGCAGAGTGACAGGGAGTGGGGAGCAGTACTTC. Translation: CASRVTGSGEQYF.

The CDR3 nucleotides read TGCGCCAGCAGCTTGGAGAATACTGCAACTAATGAAAAACTGTTTTTT. Translating gives CASSLENTATNEKLFF. The V and J genes are TRBV5-1 and TRBJ1-4; D unclear. The V gene's germline CDR1 is SGHRS and CDR2 YFSETQ. V gave up 0 bases and J gave up 0 bases, with 9 bases separating them. The CDR3 spans 16 residues.

The V gene is TRBV5-1, the J gene TRBJ1-1; 8 positions agree with TRBD1. From germline, CDR1 is SGHRS and CDR2 YFSETQ. V shed 4 bases, J shed 3 bases, and the junction held 5 bases outside the gene matches. This CDR3 spans 14 amino acids. CDR3 nucleotides: TGCGCCAGCAGCCCAGGGGGCGCTGACACTGAAGCTTTCTTT. Its translation is CASSPGGADTEAFF.

V and J are TRBV20-1 and TRBJ1-5; 7 nucleotides agree with TRBD1. Trimming cost V 3 bases and J 3 bases; bases outside gene matches: 5. The germline CDR1 and CDR2 sequences are DFQATT and SNEGSKA (reference sequence). There are 14 residues in the CDR3. The CDR3 region is CSASSGGNNQPQHF. The CDR3 DNA is TGCAGTGCTAGTTCAGGGGGAAACAATCAGCCCCAGCATTTT.

The rearrangement links TRBV2 to TRBJ1-1; TRBD1 aligns across 10 bases. Germline V CDR1 and CDR2: SNHLY, FYNNEI. The CDR3 is made up of 13 amino acids. V lost 9 bases and J lost 4; bases outside the gene matches: 5. The CDR3 nucleotides read TGTGCCAGTGCGGGACAGGGGAGCACTGAAGCTTTCTTT. Residues: CASAGQGSTEAFF.

This chain joins TRBV28 and TRBJ1-5; no firm D call. The germline V gene has CDR1 MDHEN and CDR2 SYDVKM. Trimming cost V 8 bases and J 1 base, with 6 bases left between them. The CDR3 is 12 amino acids. The CDR3 nucleotides are TGTGCCAGCGGAGCCAGCAATCAGCCCCAGCATTTT. Encoded protein: CASGASNQPQHF.

V usage is TRBV6-5 and J usage is TRBJ2-3; weak D call: TRBD1 (6 bases). Trimming removed 7 bases from V and 1 base from J, with 12 bases in between. The germline V gene encodes CDR1 MNHEY and CDR2 SVGAGI. The CDR3 has 14 amino acids. The CDR3 DNA is TGTGCCAGCACCGGACAGTCCGGCACAGATACGCAGTATTTT. Translation: CASTGQSGTDTQYF.

V and J are TRBV7-9 and TRBJ1-5; no reliable D call. In germline, CDR1 is SEHNR, CDR2 FQNEAQ (reference sequence). The CDR3 has 15 amino acids. Trimming stripped 5 bases from V and 0 bases from J, with 11 bases between. The CDR3 here is CASSQGVYSNQPQHF. The CDR3 bases are TGTGCCAGCAGCCAAGGAGTTTATAGCAATCAGCCCCAGCATTTT.

The sample holds a few counts of this clone. This sample includes further DNA sequences coding for the same CDR3. J is TRBJ1-5 and V is TRBV28; the D is unclear. V lost 4 bases and J lost 4, with 5 bases in between. This CDR3 contains 12 residues. Germline V gives CDR1 MDHEN, CDR2 SYDVKM. CDR3 sequence reads: CASSSGNQPQHF. DNA for the CDR3: TGTGCCAGCAGTTCCGGTAATCAGCCCCAGCATTTT.

The rearrangement joins TRBV5-4 to TRBJ1-4; TRBD1 agrees at 7 bases. The V gene end was trimmed by 4 bases and the J gene end by 3 bases; junction bases not matched to a gene: 6. The germline V gene encodes CDR1 SGHNT and CDR2 YYREEE (reference sequence). CDR3 length: 15 residues. The DNA for the CDR3 is TGTGCCAGCAGCGTGCAGGGGGACGCTAATGAAAAACTGTTTTTT. Amino acid sequence: CASSVQGDANEKLFF.

CDR3 sequence reads: CASSLRVVLRPGNEQYF. The CDR3 region has the DNA TGTGCCAGCAGTTTAAGGGTGGTGTTGCGGCCGGGGAACGAGCAGTACTTC. The chain links TRBV27 to TRBJ2-7; tentatively, D is TRBD2 (5 bases). Trimming cost V 2 bases and J 5 bases, with 22 bases left between them. Germline V gene data show CDR1 as MNHEY and CDR2 as SMNVEV (reference sequence). This CDR3 is 17 amino acids long.

The chain carries TRBV19 and TRBJ1-4; D is unresolved. V was cut by 5 bases and J by 7 bases, with 20 bases left in between. The germline gives CDR1 LNHDA, CDR2 SQIVND (reference sequence). The length of the CDR3 is 16 residues. CDR3 DNA sequence: TGTGCCAGTAGTGCCGGTTTAAGACGGGGAGGTGAAAAACTGTTTTTT. This gives the protein CASSAGLRRGGEKLFF.

V is TRBV28 and J is TRBJ1-4; 7 bases align to TRBD1. This CDR3 region has 15 residues. Germline-derived CDR1 and CDR2 are MDHEN and SYDVKM. The trim removed 6 bases at V and 4 bases at J, leaving 8 bases unmatched. The CDR3 region is CASSPPGQLNEKLFF. The CDR3 DNA reads as TGTGCCAGCAGCCCTCCGGGACAGCTTAATGAAAAACTGTTTTTT.

The chain carries TRBV19 and TRBJ1-5; D may be TRBD1 (6 bases). V lost 3 bases, J lost 2 bases, and 8 bases lay in between. Germline V gene data show CDR1 as LNHDA and CDR2 as SQIVND (reference sequence). The CDR3 covers 14 residues. The CDR3 DNA is TGTGCCAGTAGTATTCGACAGGGCAATCAGCCCCAGCATTTT. Protein sequence: CASSIRQGNQPQHF.

The chain combines TRBV30 with TRBJ2-2; D may be TRBD2 (6 bases). Looked up from germline, CDR1 is GTSNPN and CDR2 is SVGIG (reference sequence). V was pared by 3 bases and J by 7 bases, with 12 bases between. The CDR3 length is 13 residues. Written as DNA, the CDR3 is TGTGCCTGGAGGTTAAAGGGAGGCGGGGAGCTGTTTTTT. This translates into CAWRLKGGGELFF.

This chain links TRBV7-2 with TRBJ1-6; no reliable D call. Germline V lookup: CDR1 SGHTA, CDR2 FQGNSA. With 7 bases removed from V and 7 bases from J, the gap between germline ends came to 11 bases. This CDR3 contains 13 residues. In DNA form, the CDR3 reads TGTGCCAGCACCCCCACGGTAAATTCACCCCTCCACTTT. Amino acids: CASTPTVNSPLHF.

The DNA of the CDR3 is TGTGCTAGTGGTTTCGGACACCCTGGAAACACCATATATTTT. Protein: CASGFGHPGNTIYF. The rearrangement uses TRBV12-5 and TRBJ1-3; D may be TRBD1 (5 bases). The CDR3 runs 14 residues. Per the germline V gene, CDR1 is LGHNT and CDR2 is FRNRAP. Trimming left V 3 bases short and J 2 bases short, with 8 bases between.